This T cell receptor (beta chain) emerged from a study of T cell changes during pregnancy in multiple sclerosis. This clone was recorded a few times. Some clones are missing from TCRdb's copy, which holds only in-frame ones; the method was immunoSEQ multiplex PCR. This table has around 75,000 clones, about 94% appearing once. CDR1 and CDR2 from the germline V gene are SGHTA and FQGNSA. The CDR3 length is 17 residues. V was trimmed by 2 bases and J by 0 bases, leaving 16 bases between them. The TCR originated in a female donor with multiple sclerosis, enrolled in a pregnancy study. The specimen was CD4+ T cells from peripheral blood mononuclear cells, collected after pregnancy. The chain recombines TRBV7-2 with TRBJ1-2; perhaps TRBD1 as D (6 bases). CDR3 protein: CASSLFGRGTSNYGYTF. The CDR3, as DNA: TGTGCCAGCAGCTTATTCGGAAGGGGGACCTCTAACTATGGCTACACCTTC.